These T cell receptor beta chains were read from a single sample in a study of T cell responses to AZD1222 COVID-19 vaccine. TCRdb's table, derived via immunoSEQ multiplex PCR, lists solely in-frame clones and lacks some. The sample lists tens of thousands of clones; 70% to 90% were seen once. Sequences were derived from peripheral blood, sampled 28 days after the second AZD1222 dose. Receptors were obtained from an adult who received the AZD1222 COVID-19 vaccine. The CDR3 runs from the conserved cysteine through the conserved F or W. D genes are given only for firm matches. A clone size is listed for some rows: how often the clone was seen (once, few, many), or a class if it is expanded.

clone_size	v_call	d_call	j_call	cdr3_aa	cdr3_nt
-	TRBV5-5	-	TRBJ1-1	CASSLRRDLLMNTEAFF	TGTGCCAGCAGCCTCCGGCGGGACCTTCTTATGAACACTGAAGCTTTCTTT
-	TRBV11-3	-	TRBJ2-5	CASSSLIGEQTQYF	TGTGCCAGCAGCTCCCTGATTGGGGAACAGACCCAGTACTTC
once	TRBV3-1/TRBV3-2	-	TRBJ1-6	CASSQVFQNSPLHF	TGTGCCAGCAGCCAAGTCTTTCAAAATTCACCCCTCCACTTT
-	TRBV2	-	TRBJ1-2	CASSERAIRSNYGYTF	TGTGCCAGCAGTGAAAGAGCGATAAGATCTAACTATGGCTACACCTTC
-	TRBV5-1	-	TRBJ1-2	CASSFEVGYGYTF	TGCGCCAGCAGCTTTGAGGTCGGCTATGGCTACACCTTC
-	TRBV11-2	-	TRBJ2-2	CASSPGRVPGELFF	TGTGCCAGCAGCCCTGGCAGGGTGCCCGGGGAGCTGTTTTTT
once	TRBV30	-	TRBJ1-4	CAWSRISEKLFF	TGTGCCTGGAGCCGAATATCTGAAAAACTGTTTTTT
-	TRBV21-1	-	TRBJ2-7	CASSRSLGQGADEQYF	TGTGCCAGCAGCCGTTCCCTGGGACAGGGGGCGGACGAGCAGTACTTC
-	TRBV6-6	TRBD1	TRBJ2-7	CASTARDRSYEQYF	TGTGCCAGCACCGCCAGGGACAGGAGTTACGAGCAGTACTTC
few	TRBV2	-	TRBJ2-7	CASSVLVEQYF	TGTGCCAGCAGTGTCCTCGTCGAGCAGTACTTC
-	TRBV19	-	TRBJ1-5	CASSTKGSSGQPQHF	TGTGCCAGTAGTACCAAAGGGTCCTCTGGCCAGCCCCAGCATTTT
once	TRBV27	-	TRBJ2-3	CASSLWGAGDTQYF	TGTGCCAGCAGTTTATGGGGGGCTGGGGATACGCAGTATTTT
-	TRBV4-2	TRBD1	TRBJ1-2	CASSQETGFSYTF	TGTGCCAGCAGCCAAGAGACAGGGTTCAGCTACACCTTC
-	TRBV24-1	-	TRBJ2-7	CATSDSSGPTYEQYF	TGTGCCACCAGTGATTCATCCGGGCCCACCTACGAGCAGTACTTC
-	TRBV5-1	-	TRBJ1-5	CASSLDPGSNQPQHF	TGCGCCAGCAGCTTGGATCCCGGTAGCAATCAGCCCCAGCATTTT
many	TRBV5-1	-	TRBJ2-7	CASSLPSREQYF	TGCGCCAGCAGCTTGCCATCCCGCGAGCAGTACTTC
-	TRBV14	TRBD2	TRBJ2-5	CASSQDSGGGPQETQYF	TGTGCCAGCAGCCAAGATTCGGGAGGAGGGCCCCAAGAGACCCAGTACTTC
-	TRBV19	TRBD1	TRBJ2-7	CASSPGQGGSYEQYF	TGTGCCAGTAGCCCAGGACAGGGTGGTTCCTACGAGCAGTACTTC
-	TRBV27	TRBD2	TRBJ2-7	CASSHDPGLAAWEQYF	TGTGCCAGCAGTCATGATCCGGGACTAGCAGCCTGGGAGCAGTACTTC
-	TRBV11-2	TRBD1	TRBJ1-2	CASSPGGSQSYTF	TGTGCCAGCAGCCCAGGGGGATCCCAAAGCTACACCTTC
once	TRBV10-3	-	TRBJ1-6	CAISERGGYNSPLHF	TGTGCCATCAGTGAACGGGGGGGCTATAATTCACCCCTCCACTTT
-	TRBV5-1	TRBD1	TRBJ1-2	CASRLDFVGQGANGYTF	TGCGCCAGCAGACTGGATTTCGTTGGACAGGGGGCGAATGGCTACACCTTC
-	TRBV7-9	-	TRBJ2-5	CASSTTAQETQYF	TGTGCCAGCAGTACGACAGCACAAGAGACCCAGTACTTC
-	TRBV6-1	-	TRBJ2-1	CASSEVIGSSYNEQFF	TGTGCCAGCAGTGAAGTCATCGGTTCCTCCTACAATGAGCAGTTCTTC
-	TRBV29-1	-	TRBJ1-1	CSVRHGLNTEAFF	TGCAGCGTAAGGCATGGTTTGAACACTGAAGCTTTCTTT
-	TRBV7-8	-	TRBJ1-4	CASSVRGGTNEKLFF	TGTGCCAGCAGCGTACGGGGGGGGACTAATGAAAAACTGTTTTTT
once	TRBV5-1	-	TRBJ1-2	CASSWSKMNGYTF	TGCGCCAGCAGCTGGTCAAAAATGAACGGCTACACCTTC
-	TRBV30	-	TRBJ1-1	CAWSIQSNTEAFF	TGTGCCTGGAGTATACAGTCGAACACTGAAGCTTTCTTT
-	TRBV6-5	TRBD1	TRBJ2-3	CASSYPVTGGIDTQYF	TGTGCCAGCAGTTACCCTGTGACAGGGGGCATCGATACGCAGTATTTT
-	TRBV5-1	-	TRBJ2-5	CASSSLGWAQETQYF	TGCGCCAGCAGCTCCCTAGGGTGGGCCCAAGAGACCCAGTACTTC
-	TRBV3-1/TRBV3-2	-	TRBJ2-3	CASSQDMGAQPDTQYF	TGTGCCAGCAGCCAAGATATGGGGGCCCAACCGGATACGCAGTATTTT
-	TRBV27	-	TRBJ1-5	CASAAVRTDQPQHF	TGTGCCAGCGCCGCAGTCCGAACCGATCAGCCCCAGCATTTT
-	TRBV12-3/TRBV12-4	-	TRBJ1-1	CASSFYTEAFF	TGTGCCAGCAGCTTCTACACTGAAGCTTTCTTT
-	TRBV10-1	-	TRBJ1-1	CASSESGPGTEAFF	TGCGCCAGCAGTGAGTCGGGGCCCGGGACAGAAGCTTTCTTT
-	TRBV12-5	-	TRBJ1-2	CASGLVIQDGYTF	TGTGCTAGTGGTTTGGTCATCCAGGATGGCTACACCTTC
-	TRBV18	-	TRBJ1-5	CASSPSSTQPQHF	TGTGCCAGCTCACCAAGCTCCACCCAGCCCCAGCATTTT
-	TRBV19	-	TRBJ2-4	CASSNQGTLTLGKNIQYF	TGTGCCAGTAGTAACCAGGGGACCCTTACCTTGGGCAAAAACATTCAGTACTTC
-	TRBV7-8	-	TRBJ1-5	CASSPGASQYSNQPQHF	TGTGCCAGCAGCCCTGGTGCTTCCCAATATAGCAATCAGCCCCAGCATTTT
-	TRBV6-1	-	TRBJ2-7	CASSELWEQYF	TGTGCCAGCAGTGAGCTGTGGGAGCAGTACTTC
-	TRBV5-4	-	TRBJ2-1	CASSANNEQFF	TGTGCCAGCAGCGCGAACAATGAGCAGTTCTTC
-	TRBV5-1	-	TRBJ2-3	CASSRQQGTDTQYF	TGCGCCAGCAGCCGGCAACAGGGAACAGATACGCAGTATTTT
-	TRBV21-1	-	TRBJ1-4	CASSKVRDFGYEKLFF	TGTGCCAGCAGCAAAGTAAGGGACTTTGGGTATGAAAAACTGTTTTTT
-	TRBV19	TRBD1	TRBJ2-3	CASTDRGGSTDTQYF	TGTGCCAGCACGGACAGGGGGGGTAGCACAGATACGCAGTATTTT
-	TRBV9	-	TRBJ1-2	CASSVGGRDGIYGYTF	TGTGCCAGCAGCGTAGGTGGGAGGGACGGTATCTATGGCTACACCTTC
-	TRBV2	TRBD1	TRBJ1-4	CASSVPQGAGEKLFF	TGTGCCAGCAGTGTCCCCCAGGGGGCAGGCGAAAAACTGTTTTTT